Sequencing of this TCR beta chain was carried out in a study of CD8+ T cells in alopecia areata. Looking at the study overall: Among treated patients, oral tofacitinib was administered at 5 to 10 mg twice daily. Severity in treated patients was scored by percentage of scalp area affected. General study results and limits: In lesional scalp, particularly from alopecia totalis/universalis, clonality was higher than in normal scalp.

Worth noting for this clone: Its antigen is unidentified.

RNA extraction was followed by reverse transcription into cDNA, which acted as the sequencing template. TCRdb keeps only in-frame clones here, not all; method: immunoSEQ multiplex PCR. This table holds over 90,000 clones, 86% found once. Per the germline V gene, CDR1 is SQVTM and CDR2 is ANQGSEA. The V end lost 3 bases, the J end lost 3 bases, and 10 bases lay between the germline ends. The CDR3 sequence is 13 residues long. Treatment meaning: oral pan-JAK inhibitor, 5-10 mg twice daily. This receptor was taken from a human donor with alopecia areata. The sequencing here drew on CD8+ T cells sorted from blood, taken between weeks 30 and 35, from a patient treated with tofacitinib. This rearrangement joins TRBV29-1 to TRBJ2-3; possible D gene TRBD2, 6 bases. The CDR3 DNA reads as TGCAGCGTTGAGGGGGGAGTAACAGATACGCAGTATTTT. Translation: CSVEGGVTDTQYF.